A single T cell receptor beta chain is shown here with its context. The V segment lost 4 bases and the J segment 5 bases; nucleotides outside the gene matches: 12. The CDR3 has 16 amino acids. Germline values: CDR1 SGHDT, CDR2 YYEEEE. The data derive from a study of blood T cell repertoires in COVID-19. Assay: immunoSEQ multiplex PCR; the TCRdb copy retains only in-frame clones and omits some. The table lists about 100,000 clones, approximately 90% of them singletons, with about 2.2% in the top ten. This receptor was taken from a man in his fifties or sixties with active COVID-19. The chain joins TRBV5-6 to TRBJ2-7; 10 bases agree with TRBD1. Sequenced sample: peripheral blood. CDR3 sequence reads: CASSPIRGQGGNEQYF. Here the CDR3 DNA reads TGTGCCAGCAGCCCAATTCGTGGACAGGGGGGGAACGAGCAGTACTTC.